What follows describes a single T cell receptor beta chain. The record originates from a study of blood T cell repertoires in COVID-19. Across the whole study: Sites in the United States, Italy and Spain provided acute and convalescent COVID-19 samples. PBMCs, B-cell-depleted T cells, or T cells provided the cDNA or gDNA that made up the material.

Original processing methods: Estimated nucleated cell counts came from reference gene primer amplification. Only in-frame clones appear in the TCRdb table, and some are missing; sequencing was by immunoSEQ multiplex PCR. For V, J and clone size, that table is used; D and trimming come from the DNA. This sample carries roughly 220,000 clones, roughly 82% of them seen once, and the ten largest clones take 1.4%. The germline V gene encodes CDR1 SGHTA and CDR2 FQGNSA. Trimming cost V 0 bases and J 4 bases, with 8 bases left between them. The CDR3 runs 14 residues. This clonotype originated in a woman between 40 and 50 years old who had recovered from COVID-19. The sequencing input was peripheral blood. The chain is built from TRBV7-2 and TRBJ2-3; D might be TRBD2 (6 bases). CDR3 residues: CASSLAGGSDTQYF. The CDR3 DNA is TGTGCCAGCAGCTTAGCGGGGGGTTCAGATACGCAGTATTTT.